The 24 T cell receptor beta chains presented below share a single source sample, sequenced in a study of T cell responses to AZD1222 COVID-19 vaccine. Method: immunoSEQ multiplex PCR; TCRdb's copy keeps in-frame clones and lacks some. The table has around 110,000 clones, approximately 83% seen once; the top ten hold 9.4%. The sample was peripheral blood, taken on day 0 of AZD1222 vaccination. All receptors come from an adult in good health.

DNA for the CDR3: TGTGCCAGCAGCCAAGGCACTTCAGATACGCAGTATTTT. Its translation is CASSQGTSDTQYF. This sequence joins TRBV4-2 and TRBJ2-3; D unclear. Germline V CDR1 and CDR2: LGHNA, YNFKEQ. V was trimmed by 1 base and J by 4 bases, leaving 6 bases between them. This CDR3 is built from 13 residues.

J is TRBJ1-1 and V is TRBV28, with a weak D call TRBD1 (5 bases). Deletions cut 4 bases from V and 1 base from J, with 13 bases between. The germline gives CDR1 MDHEN, CDR2 SYDVKM. This CDR3 has 15 amino acids. The CDR3 DNA reads TGTGCCAGCAGTTCGACGGGCGGGGGGAACACTGAAGCTTTCTTT. This codes for CASSSTGGGNTEAFF.

The CDR3 region has the DNA TGTGCCAGCAGCTTAGGGGGGCGGGGCCAGGTCTCCTACAATGAGCAGTTCTTC. Residues: CASSLGGRGQVSYNEQFF. The chain joins TRBV7-8 to TRBJ2-1; either TRBD1 or TRBD2 may supply D (6 bases each). Deletions cut 1 base from V and 0 bases from J, with 16 bases between. This CDR3 comprises 18 residues. Germline assignment: CDR1 SGHVS and CDR2 FQNEAQ.

This clone has only a few counts. The CDR3 bases are TGTGCCAGCAGTTGGGGCCTTGGTAGCAATCAGCCCCAGCATTTT. Translating it yields CASSWGLGSNQPQHF. The chain combines TRBV6-5 with TRBJ1-5, with D possibly being TRBD1 (5 bases). The CDR3 covers 15 residues. Germline V gene lookup returns CDR1 MNHEY and CDR2 SVGAGI. Trimming pared 4 bases from V and 0 bases from J, leaving 10 bases between.

In the case of this clone: The sample holds other DNA sequences that translate to the same CDR3. The V gene is TRBV24-1, the J gene TRBJ2-1, with no clear D. Germline V gene lookup returns CDR1 KGHDR and CDR2 SFDVKD. This CDR3 is built from 16 residues. The V gene lost 2 bases and the J gene lost 1 base, with 11 bases spanning the gap. CDR3 nucleotide sequence: TGTGCCACCAGTGATTGGTCCAGGTCTTCCTACAATGAGCAGTTCTTC. Translated, it gives CATSDWSRSSYNEQFF.

The chain carries TRBV5-6 and TRBJ1-2; no clear D gene. V was cut by 0 bases and J by 8 bases, with 11 bases left in between. CDR3 length equals 13 residues. In germline, CDR1 is SGHDT, CDR2 YYEEEE. CDR3 region: CASSLDREEGYTF. CDR3 nucleotides: TGTGCCAGCAGCTTGGACCGGGAGGAGGGCTACACCTTC.

The chain combines TRBV6-5 with TRBJ2-7; D is tentatively TRBD1 or TRBD2 (6 bases each). The CDR3 is 15 residues long. Trimming pared 7 bases from V and 9 bases from J, leaving 25 bases between. From germline, CDR1 is MNHEY and CDR2 SVGAGI. Here the CDR3 reads CASTLGGSAATVQYF. In DNA form, the CDR3 reads TGTGCCAGCACCCTAGGGGGGTCAGCGGCTACGGTGCAGTACTTC.

The chain couples TRBV6-2 or TRBV6-3 to TRBJ1-1, with 9 nucleotides matching TRBD1. Germline CDR1 and CDR2: MNHEY and SVGEGT. The CDR3 spans 14 residues. The J segment lost 5 bases and the V segment lost 6 bases, leaving 7 bases of the junction unmatched. In DNA, the CDR3 is TGTGCCAGCAGCCAGGACAGGGGCGTAACTGAAGCTTTCTTT. The encoded protein is CASSQDRGVTEAFF.

This rearrangement joins TRBV4-2 to TRBJ1-2, with D hard to call. The CDR3 sequence is 15 residues long. Germline assignment: CDR1 LGHNA and CDR2 YNFKEQ. Trimming cost V 0 bases and J 8 bases, with 16 bases left between them. CDR3 residues: CASSQESRGVWGYTF. DNA for the CDR3: TGTGCCAGCAGCCAAGAATCTCGCGGCGTATGGGGCTACACCTTC.

This sequence joins TRBV28 and TRBJ2-6, with TRBD2 as a possible D gene (6 bases). From germline, CDR1 is MDHEN and CDR2 SYDVKM. This CDR3 is built from 14 residues. The V end lost 8 bases, the J end lost 0 bases, and 8 bases lay between the germline ends. CDR3: CASGGHSGANVLTF. The CDR3 DNA sequence: TGTGCCAGCGGAGGGCACTCTGGGGCCAACGTCCTGACTTTC.

V usage is TRBV3-1 (or the pseudogene TRBV3-2) and J usage is TRBJ2-2; TRBD2 agrees at 14 bases. Trimming cost V 5 bases and J 5 bases; bases outside gene matches: 4. The CDR3 covers 16 residues. The germline V gene has CDR1 LGHDT and CDR2 YNNKEL (reference sequence). CDR3 DNA sequence: TGTGCCAGCAGCTCAGGACTAGCGGGAGGTACCGGGGAGCTGTTTTTT. Encoded protein: CASSSGLAGGTGELFF.

This chain links TRBV19 with TRBJ1-6, with D uncertain. The CDR3 runs 15 residues. The V and J ends lost 3 bases and 7 bases respectively, with 13 bases between them. Germline V gene lookup returns CDR1 LNHDA and CDR2 SQIVND (reference sequence). For the CDR3, the DNA is TGTGCCAGTAGTATTGGACCGGTGGGGAATTCACCCCTCCACTTT. Encoded protein: CASSIGPVGNSPLHF.

The rearrangement links TRBV19 to TRBJ2-3; the D gene is possibly TRBD2 (6 bases). CDR1 LNHDA and CDR2 SQIVND come from the germline V gene (reference sequence). The germline V and J ends were trimmed by 7 bases and 2 bases, with 16 bases remaining between them. CDR3 length: 15 amino acids. The CDR3 loop reads CASNPVSGNTDTQYF. Written as DNA, the CDR3 is TGTGCCAGTAACCCGGTTAGCGGAAACACAGATACGCAGTATTTT.

The J gene is TRBJ2-5, the V gene TRBV3-1 (or the pseudogene TRBV3-2); 8 bases are shared with TRBD1. V lost 4 bases and J lost 4; bases outside the gene matches: 11. The CDR3 runs 16 residues. The germline CDR1 and CDR2 sequences are LGHDT and YNNKEL (reference sequence). CDR3 sequence reads: CASSPSSGQGIETQYF. The CDR3 DNA reads TGTGCCAGCAGCCCCTCATCAGGACAGGGCATAGAGACCCAGTACTTC.

A few counts support this clone. The chain joins TRBV18 to TRBJ2-7; D unresolved. Trimming took off 1 base at V and 3 bases at J, with 4 bases between the two ends. Germline CDR1 and CDR2: KGHSH and LQKENI. The length of the CDR3 is 12 residues. CDR3 sequence: CASSPLGYEQYF. For the CDR3, the DNA is TGTGCCAGCTCACCACTGGGCTACGAGCAGTACTTC.

This clone was seen a few times. The genes are TRBV4-2 and TRBJ2-3, with 9 bases fitting TRBD2. Per germline, CDR1 LGHNA and CDR2 YNFKEQ. The CDR3 is 15 residues long. V trimming: 6 bases; J trimming: 1 base; junction bases outside the gene matches: 5. The CDR3 DNA reads TGTGCCAGCAGTTATAGACTAGCGGGCACAGATACGCAGTATTTT. It yields the protein CASSYRLAGTDTQYF.

V and J are TRBV18 and TRBJ2-1; 7 nucleotides align to TRBD1. The CDR3 covers 18 residues. J was trimmed by 6 bases and V by 2 bases; bases with no gene match: 16. CDR1 and CDR2 (germline): KGHSH, LQKENI. DNA of the CDR3: TGTGCCAGCTCACCAACCCCACAGACAGGGTTGAAAGGCAATGAGCAGTTCTTC. This sequence encodes CASSPTPQTGLKGNEQFF. Looking up the rest from reference TRBV18 and TRBJ2-1 gives the full variable domain: NAGVMQNPRHLVRRRGQEARLRCSPMKGHSHVYWYRQLPEEGLKFMVYLQKENIIDESGMPKERFSAEFPKEGPSILRIQQVVRGDSAAYFCASSPTPQTGLKGNEQFFGPGTRLTVL.

The chain uses TRBV5-1 and TRBJ1-6; 8 bases agree with TRBD1. Germline CDR1 is SGHRS and CDR2 is YFSETQ. Trimming cost V 4 bases and J 8 bases; bases outside gene matches: 5. The CDR3 runs to 14 residues. CDR3 protein: CASSAGGADSPLHF. DNA for the CDR3: TGCGCCAGCAGCGCAGGGGGCGCGGATTCACCCCTCCACTTT. Combining the CDR3 with reference TRBV5-1 and TRBJ1-6 gives the whole variable domain KAGVTQTPRYLIKTRGQQVTLSCSPISGHRSVSWYQQTPGQGLQFLFEYFSETQRNKGNFPGRFSGRQFSNSRSEMNVSTLELGDSALYLCASSAGGADSPLHFGNGTRLTVT.

The J gene is TRBJ2-1, the V gene TRBV28; D unclear. V was cut by 3 bases and J by 4 bases, with 13 bases left in between. The CDR3 loop spans 15 amino acids. Germline V gene sequence: CDR1 MDHEN, CDR2 SYDVKM. This CDR3 reads CASSLGTARYNEQFF. CDR3 DNA sequence: TGTGCCAGCAGTTTGGGAACAGCCAGATACAATGAGCAGTTCTTC.

This clone was observed a single time. The rearrangement joins TRBV7-9 to TRBJ1-2; possibly TRBD1 for D (5 bases). CDR3 length: 13 residues. Germline V CDR1 and CDR2: SEHNR, FQNEAQ (reference sequence). V was trimmed by 2 bases and J by 7 bases, leaving 11 bases between them. The CDR3 sequence: CASSLWGDRGYTF. Written as DNA, the CDR3 is TGTGCCAGCAGCTTATGGGGGGATCGTGGCTACACCTTC.

The genes are TRBV25-1 and TRBJ2-1; 8 bases line up with TRBD1. The trim removed 6 bases at V and 4 bases at J, leaving 5 bases unmatched. Germline V gene data show CDR1 as MGHDK and CDR2 as SYGVNS. CDR3 size: 14 residues. The CDR3 region is CASRAGDRYNEQFF. The CDR3 nucleotides are TGTGCCAGCAGGGCCGGGGACAGGTACAATGAGCAGTTCTTC.

The chain employs TRBV7-9 and TRBJ1-3, with 7 bases fitting TRBD1. The CDR3 sequence is 15 residues long. Germline CDR1 and CDR2: SEHNR and FQNEAQ (reference sequence). J gave up 1 base and V 4 bases, and 4 bases lay outside the gene matches. This CDR3 reads CASSSPTGSGNTIYF. CDR3 sequence (DNA): TGTGCCAGCAGCTCGCCGACAGGGTCTGGAAACACCATATATTTT.

This clone has just a few counts. The chain recombines TRBV6-5 with TRBJ2-7; perhaps TRBD2 as D (5 bases). Looked up from germline, CDR1 is MNHEY and CDR2 is SVGAGI. Trimming stripped 7 bases from V and 9 bases from J, with 19 bases between. The CDR3 contains 13 residues. The CDR3 sequence: CASTRDGSRGQYF. The CDR3 nucleotides are TGTGCCAGCACCCGAGACGGTTCCCGGGGGCAGTACTTC.

DNA for the CDR3: TGTGCCATCAGTGGATCGGCGGGAGACACTGAAGCTTTCTTT. Protein sequence: CAISGSAGDTEAFF. This chain connects TRBV10-3 to TRBJ1-1; no definite D call. The V gene lost 4 bases and the J gene lost 3 bases, with 12 bases spanning the gap. The CDR3 contains 14 residues. Germline V gene lookup returns CDR1 ENHRY and CDR2 SYGVKD.